One and the same sample provided the 28 T cell receptor beta chains below, sequenced in a study of Graves' ophthalmopathy and Graves' hyperthyroidism. Beta-chain TCR CDR3 regions were amplified from RNA transcripts. The authors performed first-round RT-PCR with HTBI primers and then a second-round multiplex PCR. TCRdb re-called the multiplex PCR reads with MiXCR, one entry per CDR3 protein. The sample lists hundreds of thousands of distinct CDR3 sequences, 20% to 25% occurring once. The sample consisted of peripheral blood. The receptor source for this set is a woman aged 18-29 years with stable Graves' hyperthyroidism. Some clones in this sample may be carry-over from other donors' samples.

In its sample, this clonotype was seen many times. The V and J genes are TRBV19 and TRBJ2-2, with TRBD2 identical over 7 bases. The CDR3 totals 17 residues. Germline V CDR1 and CDR2: LNHDA, SQIVND (reference sequence). The junction had 12 bases not matched to a gene; V was cut back by 1 base and J by 7 bases. The CDR3 loop is CASSIVLVQGGFGELFF. In DNA form, the CDR3 reads TGTGCCAGTAGTATAGTCCTCGTTCAGGGAGGGTTCGGGGAGCTGTTTTTT.

This clonotype has a count of ten or more. The rearrangement joins TRBV19 to TRBJ2-7; tentative D call: TRBD1 (5 bases). The CDR3 is 14 residues long. Germline loops: CDR1 LNHDA, CDR2 SQIVND (reference sequence). Between the trimmed V and J ends, which lost 4 bases and 3 bases, there was a span of 13 bases. The CDR3 DNA sequence: TGTGCCAGTAGTAACAGCCTAGGGGACTACGAGCAGTACTTC. Its translation: CASSNSLGDYEQYF. Supplemented by reference TRBV19 and TRBJ2-7, the full variable domain reads DGGITQSPKYLFRKEGQNVTLSCEQNLNHDAMYWYRQDPGQGLRLIYYSQIVNDFQKGDIAEGYSVSREKKESFPLTVTSAQKNPTAFYLCASSNSLGDYEQYFGPGTRLTVT.

This clonotype showed up just a few times. DNA of the CDR3: TGTGCCAGCAGGACGGACAGTCCCGAAGCTTTCTTT. It encodes CASRTDSPEAFF. The V and J genes are TRBV6-2 or TRBV6-3 and TRBJ1-1, with D possibly being TRBD1 (6 bases). This CDR3 spans 12 amino acids. Germline CDR1 and CDR2: MNHEY and SVGEGT. V was cut by 6 bases and J by 8 bases, with 13 bases left in between.

This clonotype has at least ten counts. The V call is TRBV9, the J call TRBJ2-2; D is possibly TRBD2 (6 bases). V gave up 0 bases and J gave up 6 bases, with 15 bases separating them. The germline V gene has CDR1 SGDLS and CDR2 YYNGEE. This CDR3 is 16 amino acids long. DNA for the CDR3: TGTGCCAGCAGCGTAGCCGACGGGGGTTCCGCCGGGGAGCTGTTTTTT. This codes for CASSVADGGSAGELFF.

This clonotype came up many times. This chain uses TRBV6-1 with TRBJ1-1, with 7 nucleotides matching TRBD1. Germline lookup yields CDR1 MNHNS and CDR2 SASEGT. V lost 4 bases, J lost 8 bases, and 7 bases stayed unmatched. This CDR3 has 13 amino acids. CDR3 residues: CASSAIRTGEAFF. The DNA of the CDR3 is TGTGCCAGCAGTGCCATAAGGACAGGCGAAGCTTTCTTT.

The chain is built from TRBV2 and TRBJ1-6, with TRBD1 identical over 8 bases. V lost 5 bases to trimming and J lost 10 bases; unmatched junction nucleotides: 7. The germline V gene has CDR1 SNHLY and CDR2 FYNNEI. The CDR3 length is 14 residues. CDR3: CASSLTGERSPLHF. CDR3 coding DNA: TGTGCCAGCAGTTTGACAGGGGAGAGGTCACCCCTCCACTTT.

The chain links TRBV7-2 to TRBJ2-5; D is unclear. This CDR3 is built from 12 residues. Between the trimmed V and J ends, which lost 7 bases and 5 bases, there was a span of 11 bases. Germline values: CDR1 SGHTA, CDR2 FQGNSA. The CDR3 sequence: CASTNMRETQYF. CDR3 in DNA: TGTGCCAGCACCAACATGAGGGAGACCCAGTACTTC.

This clonotype was recorded at least ten times. This rearrangement joins TRBV20-1 to TRBJ2-5, with TRBD2 matching over 7 bases. Unmatched junction bases numbered 7, after V lost 6 bases and J lost 3 bases. Germline loops: CDR1 DFQATT, CDR2 SNEGSKA (reference sequence). The CDR3 consists of 13 residues. This CDR3 reads CSATETSKETQYF. The DNA of the CDR3 is TGCAGTGCCACAGAGACTAGCAAAGAGACCCAGTACTTC.

This clonotype occurred many times. The chain recombines TRBV27 with TRBJ1-2, with 12 bases aligning to TRBD1. The junction had 7 bases not matched to a gene; V was cut back by 6 bases and J by 2 bases. This CDR3 has 16 residues. Germline assignment: CDR1 MNHEY and CDR2 SMNVEV (reference sequence). The CDR3 DNA is TGTGCCAGCAGAAGCCCGGGACAGGGGGCGAACTATGGCTACACCTTC. This codes for CASRSPGQGANYGYTF.

Many counts were recorded for this clonotype. The gene calls are TRBV2 and TRBJ2-7; D not resolved. This CDR3 region has 14 residues. V was shortened by 1 base and J by 0 bases, with 7 bases between the two germline ends. Germline-derived CDR1 and CDR2 are SNHLY and FYNNEI. The CDR3 DNA reads TGTGCCAGCAGTGAAGGCCTAAGCTCCTACGAGCAGTACTTC. Its translation is CASSEGLSSYEQYF.

The V call is TRBV5-6, the J call TRBJ2-5, with D uncertain. This CDR3 has 14 amino acids. Germline V CDR1 and CDR2: SGHDT, YYEEEE. V gave up 3 bases and J gave up 0 bases, with 9 bases separating them. The CDR3 protein is CASSSRIYQETQYF. The CDR3 region has the DNA TGTGCCAGCAGCTCCCGGATCTACCAAGAGACCCAGTACTTC.

There are a few counts of this clonotype. The chain uses TRBV25-1 and TRBJ2-5, with 8 nucleotides matching TRBD1. Germline values: CDR1 MGHDK, CDR2 SYGVNS. Unmatched junction bases numbered 8, after V lost 6 bases and J lost 2 bases. This CDR3 is built from 15 residues. The CDR3 DNA sequence: TGTGCCAGCAGCGCAGGGGGCGCGAGACAAGAGACCCAGTACTTC. As protein: CASSAGGARQETQYF.

The rearrangement joins TRBV6-2 or TRBV6-3 to TRBJ2-4; D gene ambiguous. V dropped 0 bases and J dropped 6 bases, with 6 bases sitting between them. Germline V CDR1 and CDR2: MNHEY, SVGEGT. This CDR3 contains 13 residues. This CDR3 is CASSYSLGNIQYF. In nucleotides, the CDR3 is TGTGCCAGCAGTTACTCACTGGGAAACATTCAGTACTTC.

There are many counts of this clonotype. The chain combines TRBV6-5 with TRBJ1-3, with D tentatively TRBD1 (5 bases). The length of the CDR3 is 17 residues. V was cut by 2 bases and J by 0 bases, with 14 bases left in between. Per the germline V gene, CDR1 is MNHEY and CDR2 is SVGAGI. The CDR3 protein is CASSYVGGPHSGNTIYF. The CDR3 DNA sequence: TGTGCCAGCAGTTACGTGGGGGGACCGCACTCTGGAAACACCATATATTTT.

As concerns this clonotype: Its ends do not fully match the called genes, so a read error is possible. This chain connects TRBV12-3 or TRBV12-4 to TRBJ1-1; 8 bases are a match to TRBD1. The CDR3 sequence is 14 residues long. CDR3 coding DNA: TGTGCCAGCAGCCACACAGGGGGTAACACTGAGGCTTTCTTT. Translated: CASSHTGGNTEAFF.

The chain employs TRBV30 and TRBJ2-4; D gene ambiguous. V was pared by 5 bases and J by 1 base, with 12 bases between. Germline values: CDR1 GTSNPN, CDR2 SVGIG (reference sequence). CDR3 length equals 14 residues. CDR3: CAWDVSGAKNIQYF. CDR3 nucleotide sequence: TGTGCCTGGGACGTCTCCGGGGCCAAAAACATTCAGTACTTC.

This clonotype occurred a few times. CDR3 DNA sequence: TGCGCCAGCAGCCAGAGAGTGACTAGCGGGCAGAGCTCCTACGAGCAGTACTTC. Translated, it gives CASSQRVTSGQSSYEQYF. This rearrangement joins TRBV4-1 to TRBJ2-7, with TRBD2 identical over 10 bases. Germline V CDR1 and CDR2: MGHRA, YSYEKL. This CDR3 has 18 amino acids. J gave up 0 bases and V 3 bases, and 11 bases lay outside the gene matches.

In this sample, this clonotype turned up many times. V is TRBV25-1 and J is TRBJ1-1, with D perhaps TRBD1 (5 bases). The CDR3 length is 14 residues. Germline V CDR1 and CDR2: MGHDK, SYGVNS. Trimming left V 3 bases short and J 0 bases short, with 8 bases between. The CDR3, as DNA: TGTGCCAGCAGTGACAGGGTAGTGAACACTGAAGCTTTCTTT. Translating gives CASSDRVVNTEAFF.

This clonotype showed up many times. The rearrangement uses TRBV9 and TRBJ2-7; 8 nucleotides align to TRBD2. This CDR3 is 14 amino acids long. Germline V gene data show CDR1 as SGDLS and CDR2 as YYNGEE. V dropped 3 bases and J dropped 7; count of bases not matched to a gene: 9. CDR3 residues: CASSETLAVGEQYF. CDR3 coding DNA: TGTGCCAGCAGCGAGACACTAGCGGTGGGAGAGCAGTACTTC.

This clonotype was counted many times. Here the CDR3 DNA reads TGTGCCAGTAGTAGACAGGGCCTCGCCTATGGCTACACCTTC. Translation: CASSRQGLAYGYTF. The chain links TRBV19 to TRBJ1-2, with 7 bases aligning to TRBD1. Germline loops: CDR1 LNHDA, CDR2 SQIVND (reference sequence). CDR3 length equals 14 residues. Germline trimming cut 4 bases from V and 4 bases from J; bases unmatched to any gene: 6.

As regards this clonotype: A much larger clonotype is one base distant, so this may be a read error. V usage is TRBV20-1 and J usage is TRBJ2-7, with TRBD1 matching over 7 bases. This CDR3 contains 15 residues. CDR1 and CDR2 from the germline V gene are DFQATT and SNEGSKA (reference sequence). The CDR3 DNA reads TGCAGTGCTAGTAGGCTCGGACAGGCTTACTACGAGCAGTGCTTC. Its protein is CSASRLGQAYYEQCF.

J is TRBJ2-5 and V is TRBV18, with D possibly matching TRBD2 (6 bases). Germline CDR1 KGHSH, CDR2 LQKENI. The CDR3 is 14 residues long. Trimming took off 2 bases at V and 1 base at J, with 8 bases between the two ends. The CDR3 protein is CASSPGLSQETQYF. Here the CDR3 DNA reads TGTGCCAGCTCACCAGGACTATCCCAAGAGACCCAGTACTTC.

This clonotype was detected many times. This sequence joins TRBV6-1 and TRBJ2-4; D tentatively reads TRBD1 or TRBD2 (5 bases each). V shed 4 bases and J shed 3 bases, with 10 bases lying between them. The length of the CDR3 is 14 residues. Per germline, CDR1 MNHNS and CDR2 SASEGT. In DNA, the CDR3 is TGTGCCAGCAGTGTGTCAGGGAGCAAAAACATTCAGTACTTC. Its translation is CASSVSGSKNIQYF.

This rearrangement joins TRBV20-1 to TRBJ2-7; TRBD2 matches at 7 bases. Germline V gene sequence: CDR1 DFQATT, CDR2 SNEGSKA (reference sequence). CDR3 length: 14 amino acids. V lost 0 bases and J lost 4; bases outside the gene matches: 6. For the CDR3, the DNA is TGCAGTGCTAGAGATCTTAAGCGGGGATACGAGCAGTACTTC. This sequence encodes CSARDLKRGYEQYF.

This clonotype occurred many times. The chain couples TRBV12-3 or TRBV12-4 to TRBJ2-2, with D maybe TRBD2 (7 bases). The V and J ends lost 2 bases and 3 bases respectively, with 16 bases between them. The CDR3 is 17 residues long. CDR3 coding DNA: TGTGCCAGCAGTTTATACCGAGGGGGGGAAGACACCGGGGAGCTGTTTTTT. Translating gives CASSLYRGGEDTGELFF.

This clonotype was counted at least ten times. One junction end does not reproduce the germline sequence, and a read error may be involved. Written as DNA, the CDR3 is TGCAGTGCTAGAGTAGAGGCCCAGTACTTC. Its protein product is CSARVEAQYF. V gene TRBV20-1 combines with J gene TRBJ2-5; D remains ambiguous. The CDR3 length is 10 residues. Germline loops: CDR1 DFQATT, CDR2 SNEGSKA (reference sequence).

This clonotype was detected many times. The V call is TRBV20-1, the J call TRBJ1-6, with 8 nucleotides matching TRBD1. The CDR3 sequence is 15 residues long. The germline CDR1 and CDR2 sequences are DFQATT and SNEGSKA (reference sequence). After removal of 4 bases from V and 8 bases from J, the junction contained 10 bases not matched to a gene. CDR3: CSATGGQGKDSPLHF. The CDR3 DNA sequence: TGCAGTGCTACAGGCGGACAGGGAAAAGATTCACCCCTCCACTTT.

The genes are TRBV6-2 or TRBV6-3 and TRBJ2-7; D tentatively reads TRBD1 or TRBD2 (6 bases each). This CDR3 is 15 amino acids long. Per the germline V gene, CDR1 is MNHEY and CDR2 is SVGEGT. Trimming left V 7 bases short and J 0 bases short, with 16 bases between. CDR3 sequence reads: CASKRPGGPSYEQYF. CDR3 bases: TGTGCCAGCAAACGCCCTGGGGGGCCCTCCTACGAGCAGTACTTC.